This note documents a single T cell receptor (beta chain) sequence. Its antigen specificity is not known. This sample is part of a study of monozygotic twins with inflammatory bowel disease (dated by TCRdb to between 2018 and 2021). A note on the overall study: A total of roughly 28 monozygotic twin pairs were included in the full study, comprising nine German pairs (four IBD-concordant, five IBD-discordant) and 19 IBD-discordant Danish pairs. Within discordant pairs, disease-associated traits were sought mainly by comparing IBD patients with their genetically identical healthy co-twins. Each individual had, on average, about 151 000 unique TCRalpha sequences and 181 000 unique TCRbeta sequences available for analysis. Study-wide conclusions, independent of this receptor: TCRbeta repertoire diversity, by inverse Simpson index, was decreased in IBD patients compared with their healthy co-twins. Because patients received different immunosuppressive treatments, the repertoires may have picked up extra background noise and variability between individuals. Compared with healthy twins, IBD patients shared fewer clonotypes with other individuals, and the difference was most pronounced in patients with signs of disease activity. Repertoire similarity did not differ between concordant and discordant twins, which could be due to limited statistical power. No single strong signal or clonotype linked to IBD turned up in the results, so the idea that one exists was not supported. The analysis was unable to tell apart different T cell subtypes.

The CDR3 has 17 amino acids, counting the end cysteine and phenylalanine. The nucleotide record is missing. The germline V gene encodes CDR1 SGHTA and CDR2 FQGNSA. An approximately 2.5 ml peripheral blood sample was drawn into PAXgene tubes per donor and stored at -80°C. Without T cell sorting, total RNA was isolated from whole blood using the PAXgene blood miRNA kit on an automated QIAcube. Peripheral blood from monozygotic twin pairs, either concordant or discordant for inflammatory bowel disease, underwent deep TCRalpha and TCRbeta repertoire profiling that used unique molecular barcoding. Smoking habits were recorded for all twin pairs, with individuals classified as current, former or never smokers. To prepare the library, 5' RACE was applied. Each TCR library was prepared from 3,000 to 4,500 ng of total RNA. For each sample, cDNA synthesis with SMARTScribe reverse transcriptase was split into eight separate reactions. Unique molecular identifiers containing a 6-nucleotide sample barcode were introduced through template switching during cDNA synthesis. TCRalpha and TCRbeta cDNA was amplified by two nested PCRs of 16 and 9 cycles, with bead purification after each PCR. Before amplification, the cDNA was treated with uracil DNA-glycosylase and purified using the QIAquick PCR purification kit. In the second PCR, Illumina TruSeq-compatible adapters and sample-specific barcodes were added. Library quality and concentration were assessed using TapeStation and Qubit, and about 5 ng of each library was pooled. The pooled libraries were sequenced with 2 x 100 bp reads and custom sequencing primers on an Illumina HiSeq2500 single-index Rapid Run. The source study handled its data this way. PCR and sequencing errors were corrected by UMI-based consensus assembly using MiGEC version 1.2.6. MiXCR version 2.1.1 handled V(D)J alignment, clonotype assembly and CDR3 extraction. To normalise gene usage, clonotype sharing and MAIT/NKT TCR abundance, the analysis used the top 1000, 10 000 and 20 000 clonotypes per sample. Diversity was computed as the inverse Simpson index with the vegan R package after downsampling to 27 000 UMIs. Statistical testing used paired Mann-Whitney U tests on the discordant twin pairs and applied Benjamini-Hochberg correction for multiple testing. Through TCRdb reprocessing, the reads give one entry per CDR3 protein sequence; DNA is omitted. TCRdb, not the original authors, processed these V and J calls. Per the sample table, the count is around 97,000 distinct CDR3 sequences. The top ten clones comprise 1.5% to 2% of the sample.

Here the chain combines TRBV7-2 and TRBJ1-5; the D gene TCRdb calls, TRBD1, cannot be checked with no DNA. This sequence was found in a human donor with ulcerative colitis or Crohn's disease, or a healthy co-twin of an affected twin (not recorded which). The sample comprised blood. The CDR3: CASSLQPPDRINQPQHF.